The T cell receptor beta chain described here comes from a study of control samples from healthy donors and cancer patients. This CDR3 is built from 11 residues. Deletions cut 1 base from V and 11 bases from J, with 8 bases between. Looked up from germline, CDR1 is SGHTA and CDR2 is FQGNSA. Clones were sequenced by immunoSEQ multiplex PCR, and TCRdb holds only the in-frame ones, with some missing. Among about 150,000 clones listed, around 94% were seen once. J is TRBJ1-1 and V is TRBV7-2, with D uncertain. The material sequenced was blood. The origin of this receptor is a woman under 30 in good health. CDR3 sequence: CASSLVGWAFF. The CDR3 coding sequence is TGTGCCAGCAGCTTAGTGGGTTGGGCTTTCTTT.